Sequencing of this T cell receptor beta chain was carried out in a study of identical twins. Study findings and constraints: The abundant beta clonotypes from cord blood had fewer insertions, and memory repertoires had none of this. Donors were not followed over many years; analysis was cross-sectional.

Note on this clonotype: As yet, its antigen is unknown.

cDNA carried unique molecular identifiers, and a universal primer site was added by template switching. MiXCR, run by TCRdb on the 5' RACE reads, gives a single entry per CDR3 protein. Of roughly 220,000 distinct CDR3 sequences listed, 6.5% are singletons. CDR1 GTSNPN and CDR2 SVGIG come from the germline V gene (reference sequence). This CDR3 is 12 amino acids long. The ends were cut back, 5 bases at V and 5 bases at J, with 12 bases in the middle. These same records also appear under a second study, on T cells expressing NK-cell markers. Per that paper: Seven sequenced donors out of eight were HCMV-seropositive, one seronegative.

The V gene is TRBV30, the J gene TRBJ1-1; D uncertain. This TCR was sampled from a woman in her late teens or twenties in good health. Sequencing input: CD8+ T cells sorted from blood. As DNA, the CDR3 is TGTGCCTGGTCACCCGGAGCAACTGAAGCTTTCTTT. Protein: CAWSPGATEAFF.